These T cell receptor beta chains were read from a single sample in a study of CD8 T cells in Susac syndrome. Via MiXCR, TCRdb re-called the immunoSEQ multiplex PCR reads, giving one row per CDR3 protein. This table holds approximately 230,000 distinct CDR3 sequences, 90% to 95% found once. Sequenced sample: CD4+ T cells from PBMCs. The receptors were sampled from a human donor with multiple sclerosis. CDR3s include the opening cysteine and the closing phenylalanine or tryptophan. The order of the fields is clone size, V gene, J gene, D gene, CDR3 protein, CDR3 DNA. The D gene is left open where the match is weak. The size field is filled for only some rows; it gives once, few, many or a size class.

>.|TRBV19|TRBJ1-5|.
CASTAQQGRDQPQHF
TGTGCCAGTACCGCTCAACAGGGAAGGGATCAGCCCCAGCATTTT
>.|TRBV7-9|TRBJ2-3|.
CASSLEGGGADTQYF
TGTGCCAGCAGCTTAGAAGGCGGGGGCGCAGATACGCAGTATTTT
>.|TRBV25-1|TRBJ2-5|TRBD2
CASSERGARETQYF
TGTGCCAGCAGTGAGCGGGGGGCCCGGGAGACCCAGTACTTC
>.|TRBV4-1|TRBJ1-1|.
CASSQLGVGTEAFF
TGCGCCAGCAGCCAACTAGGGGTGGGCACTGAAGCTTTCTTT
>.|TRBV5-1|TRBJ1-1|TRBD1
CASSLQTGLEAFF
TGCGCCAGCAGCTTACAGACAGGGCTTGAAGCTTTCTTT
>.|TRBV20-1|TRBJ1-5|.
CSARDFRQGGNQPQHF
TGCAGTGCTAGAGATTTTCGCCAGGGAGGCAATCAGCCCCAGCATTTT
>once|TRBV30|TRBJ2-3|TRBD2
CAWSTGGLAGRSGDTQYF
TGTGCCTGGAGTACGGGAGGGCTAGCGGGACGATCGGGAGATACGCAGTATTTT
>.|TRBV7-9|TRBJ2-7|.
CASTIRQVGRRGEQYF
TGTGCCAGCACTATTAGGCAGGTGGGGCGGAGAGGCGAGCAGTACTTC
>.|TRBV10-3|TRBJ2-1|.
CAISDRQDGNEQFF
TGTGCCATCAGTGATCGACAGGACGGCAATGAGCAGTTCTTC
>.|TRBV19|TRBJ1-2|TRBD1
CASRTGQGAGGYTF
TGTGCCAGTAGAACGGGACAGGGGGCTGGTGGCTACACCTTC
>.|TRBV4-1|TRBJ1-1|.
CASSPLRAAMNTEAFF
TGCGCCAGCAGCCCCCTTAGGGCGGCCATGAACACTGAAGCTTTCTTT
>.|TRBV23-1|TRBJ2-2|.
CATQWYTGELFF
TGCGCCACCCAGTGGTACACCGGGGAGCTGTTTTTT
>.|TRBV20-1|TRBJ1-2|.
CSARTHYLGYDGYTF
TGCAGTGCTAGAACCCACTACTTGGGGTATGATGGCTACACCTTC
>.|TRBV29-1|TRBJ1-1|.
CSVSKGRMNTEAFF
TGCAGCGTTTCTAAAGGACGGATGAACACTGAAGCTTTCTTT
>.|TRBV29-1|TRBJ2-1|TRBD2
CSVEFGSGRAGMHEQFF
TGCAGCGTTGAATTTGGTAGCGGGAGGGCCGGTATGCATGAGCAGTTCTTC
>.|TRBV5-4|TRBJ2-1|.
CASSSGGSGSSYNEQFF
TGTGCCAGCAGCTCAGGAGGGTCCGGGAGCTCCTACAATGAGCAGTTCTTC
>.|TRBV5-1|TRBJ2-5|TRBD1
CASSSRQGYQETQYF
TGCGCCAGCAGCTCCCGACAGGGGTACCAAGAGACCCAGTACTTC
>.|TRBV3-1|TRBJ1-2|.
CASSQRSGYTF
TGTGCCAGCAGCCAACGCTCGGGCTACACCTTC
>.|TRBV7-2|TRBJ1-4|.
CASSPPDGKLFF
TGTGCCAGCAGCCCCCCCGACGGAAAACTGTTTTTT
>.|TRBV12-3/TRBV12-4|TRBJ2-1|.
CASRAPGDSTYNEQFF
TGTGCCAGCAGGGCCCCGGGGGATAGCACCTACAATGAGCAGTTCTTC
>.|TRBV4-2|TRBJ2-6|.
CASSQDAAGALSGANVLTF
TGTGCCAGCAGCCAAGATGCTGCGGGGGCGCTTAGTGGGGCCAACGTCCTGACTTTC
>once|TRBV20-1|TRBJ2-3|.
CSAYGALGTDTQYF
TGCAGTGCTTATGGGGCCCTGGGCACAGATACGCAGTATTTT
>once|TRBV3-1|TRBJ2-4|.
CASSEVGGQQNIQYF
TGTGCCAGCAGCGAAGTAGGGGGACAACAAAACATTCAGTACTTC
>.|TRBV15|TRBJ2-4|.
CATSPSRARNIQYF
TGTGCCACCAGCCCCTCACGGGCGAGAAACATTCAGTACTTC
>.|TRBV15|TRBJ2-5|.
CATSRDSRGLQQETQYF
TGTGCCACCAGCAGAGATTCGAGGGGTCTTCAACAAGAGACCCAGTACTTC
>.|TRBV7-3|TRBJ2-3|.
CASSPKNRTDTQYF
TGTGCCAGCAGCCCCAAAAATCGCACAGATACGCAGTATTTT
>.|TRBV7-2|TRBJ2-2|TRBD1
CASSGINRGAGELFF
TGTGCCAGCAGCGGAATAAACAGGGGGGCCGGGGAGCTGTTTTTT
>.|TRBV2|TRBJ2-5|TRBD2
CASNSGGIQETQYF
TGTGCCAGCAACTCGGGGGGGATACAAGAGACCCAGTACTTC